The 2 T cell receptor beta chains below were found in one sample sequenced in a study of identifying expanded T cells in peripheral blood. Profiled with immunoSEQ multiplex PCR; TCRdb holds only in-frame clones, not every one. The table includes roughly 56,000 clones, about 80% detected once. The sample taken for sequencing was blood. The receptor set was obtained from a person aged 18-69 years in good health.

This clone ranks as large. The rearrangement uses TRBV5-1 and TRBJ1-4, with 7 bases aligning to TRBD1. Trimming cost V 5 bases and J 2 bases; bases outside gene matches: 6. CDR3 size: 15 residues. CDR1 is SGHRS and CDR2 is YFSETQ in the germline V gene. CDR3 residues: CASREGAVTNEKLFF. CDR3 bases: TGCGCCAGCAGGGAGGGGGCGGTGACTAATGAAAAACTGTTTTTT.

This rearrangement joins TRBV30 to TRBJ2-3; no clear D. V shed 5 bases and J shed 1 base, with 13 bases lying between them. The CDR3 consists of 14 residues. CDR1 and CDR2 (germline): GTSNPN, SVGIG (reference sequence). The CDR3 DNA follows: TGTGCCTGGGAGGCGGTCCTTGGCACAGATACGCAGTATTTT. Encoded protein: CAWEAVLGTDTQYF.